This TCR beta chain was documented in a study of T-cell memory formation after mild COVID-19. In the study overall: Across donors, TCR clusters were largely donor specific. Whole-study findings and limits: Some responding clones appeared in pre-infection memory, suggesting cross-reactive memory joined.

Concerning this clonotype: As yet, its antigen is unknown.

TCRdb re-analysed the 5' RACE reads in MiXCR, keeping a single row per CDR3 protein. The sample records more than 450,000 distinct CDR3 sequences, about a sixth being singletons. This CDR3 region has 16 residues. Trimming stripped 2 bases from V and 6 bases from J, with 20 bases between. Germline V CDR1 and CDR2: MNHEY, SVGEGT. This chain uses TRBV6-2 or TRBV6-3 with TRBJ2-7; D not certain. This TCR came from an adult woman who had mild COVID-19 (a few samples of this study predate the infection). Cell type and time point are not known. Input material: PBMCs or a T cell subset sorted from them (not recorded which). The CDR3 sequence: CASSYLPLGQKAEQYF. In nucleotides, the CDR3 is TGTGCCAGCAGTTACCTCCCCCTCGGGCAGAAGGCCGAGCAGTACTTC.